The entry below gives a single T cell receptor (beta chain) sequence along with its context. Its target is not known. The data derive from a study of CD4 T cells in relation to SARS-CoV-2 and coronaviruses. Whole-study findings and limits: Crossreactive clones expanded significantly less to SARS-CoV-2 than monoreactive clones. About 65% of donors had memory CD4+ clonotypes crossrecognizing SARS-CoV-2 and common cold coronavirus spike.

CD4+ T cells from unexposed donors were obtained before the COVID-19 pandemic (2011-2018). After about 11 days of culture, CD4+ T cells were isolated. Testing used SARS-CoV-2 S/N and four cold-coronavirus spikes on unexposed-donor CD4+ T cells, cells permitting. TCRdb's copy holds only in-frame clones and misses some; the assay was immunoSEQ multiplex PCR. The sample consists of 25,000 to 35,000 clones, roughly 78% of them appearing once. The sequenced sample was CD4+ T cells from PBMCs, cultured in vitro. This sequence originates from a human donor in good health.

CDR3 nucleotide sequence: TGTGCCAGCAGTGGACAGGGAGATTCACCCCTCCACTTT. Encoded protein: CASSGQGDSPLHF. This chain connects TRBV6-6 to TRBJ1-6, with 8 bases identical to TRBD1. CDR1 is MNHNY and CDR2 is SVGAGI in the germline V gene (reference sequence). With 5 bases clipped from V and 8 bases from J, the junction kept 2 bases outside the gene matches. CDR3 length equals 13 residues.